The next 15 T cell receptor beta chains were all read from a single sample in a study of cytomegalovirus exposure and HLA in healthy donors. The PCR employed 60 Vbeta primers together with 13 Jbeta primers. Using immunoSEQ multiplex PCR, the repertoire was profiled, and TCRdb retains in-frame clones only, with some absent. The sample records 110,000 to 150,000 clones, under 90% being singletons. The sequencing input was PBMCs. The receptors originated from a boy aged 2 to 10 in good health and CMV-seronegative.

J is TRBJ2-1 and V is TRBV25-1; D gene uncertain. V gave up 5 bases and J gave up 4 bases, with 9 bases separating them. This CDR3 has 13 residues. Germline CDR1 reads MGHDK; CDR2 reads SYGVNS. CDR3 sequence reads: CASSPVSYNEQFF. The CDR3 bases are TGTGCCAGCAGTCCGGTTTCTTACAATGAGCAGTTCTTC.

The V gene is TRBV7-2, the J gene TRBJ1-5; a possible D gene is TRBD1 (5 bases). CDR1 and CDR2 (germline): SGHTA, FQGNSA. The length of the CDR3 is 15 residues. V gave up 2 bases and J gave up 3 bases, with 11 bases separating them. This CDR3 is CASSLIDSNNQPQHF. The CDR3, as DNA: TGTGCCAGCAGCTTAATCGACAGTAACAATCAGCCCCAGCATTTT.

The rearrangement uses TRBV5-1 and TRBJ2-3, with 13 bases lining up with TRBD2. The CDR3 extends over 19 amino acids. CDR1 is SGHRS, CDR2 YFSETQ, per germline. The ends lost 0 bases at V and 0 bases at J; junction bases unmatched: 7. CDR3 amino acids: CASSLEPTSGGESTDTQYF. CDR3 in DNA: TGCGCCAGCAGCTTGGAGCCTACTAGCGGGGGGGAGAGCACAGATACGCAGTATTTT.

Here the CDR3 DNA reads TGTGCCAGCTCCCCCGACAGGGGGTCCTACGAGCAGTACTTC. Protein sequence: CASSPDRGSYEQYF. The chain couples TRBV18 to TRBJ2-7; 9 positions match TRBD1. Trimming at V came to 6 bases and at J to 1 base, leaving 4 bases not matched to a gene. Germline V gene data show CDR1 as KGHSH and CDR2 as LQKENI. This CDR3 contains 14 residues.

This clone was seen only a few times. In nucleotides, the CDR3 is TGTGCCAGCAGCTTCGATGGCGGGAGCCCGTGGGAGACCCAGTACTTC. Encoded protein: CASSFDGGSPWETQYF. The chain recombines TRBV5-4 with TRBJ2-5, with TRBD2 identical over 7 bases. V trimming: 2 bases; J trimming: 5 bases; junction bases outside the gene matches: 12. Germline V gene lookup returns CDR1 SGHNT and CDR2 YYREEE (reference sequence). The CDR3 sequence is 16 residues long.

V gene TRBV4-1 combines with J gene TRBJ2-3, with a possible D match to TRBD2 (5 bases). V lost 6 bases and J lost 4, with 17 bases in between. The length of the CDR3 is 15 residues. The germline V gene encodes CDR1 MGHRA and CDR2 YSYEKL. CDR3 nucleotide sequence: TGCGCCAGCAGGGGGAGACCGTGGGATGCAGATACGCAGTATTTT. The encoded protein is CASRGRPWDADTQYF.

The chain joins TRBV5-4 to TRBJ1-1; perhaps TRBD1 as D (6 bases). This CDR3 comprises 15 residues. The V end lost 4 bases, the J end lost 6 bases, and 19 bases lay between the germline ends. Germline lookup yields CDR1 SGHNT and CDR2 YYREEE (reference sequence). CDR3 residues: CASSRWTEGVPEAFF. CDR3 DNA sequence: TGTGCCAGCAGCCGTTGGACAGAGGGTGTCCCTGAAGCTTTCTTT.

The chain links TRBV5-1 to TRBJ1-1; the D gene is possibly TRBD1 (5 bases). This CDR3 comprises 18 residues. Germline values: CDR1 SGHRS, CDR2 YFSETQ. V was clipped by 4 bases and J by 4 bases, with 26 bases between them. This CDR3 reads CASSPWGEKGLRATEAFF. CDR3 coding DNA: TGCGCCAGCAGCCCCTGGGGGGAGAAGGGGCTGCGGGCCACTGAAGCTTTCTTT.

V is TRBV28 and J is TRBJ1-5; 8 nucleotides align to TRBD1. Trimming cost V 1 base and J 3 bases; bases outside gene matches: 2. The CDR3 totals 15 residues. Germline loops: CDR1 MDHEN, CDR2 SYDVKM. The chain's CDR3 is CASSLSGGLNQPQHF. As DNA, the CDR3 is TGTGCCAGCAGTTTATCAGGGGGCCTCAATCAGCCCCAGCATTTT.

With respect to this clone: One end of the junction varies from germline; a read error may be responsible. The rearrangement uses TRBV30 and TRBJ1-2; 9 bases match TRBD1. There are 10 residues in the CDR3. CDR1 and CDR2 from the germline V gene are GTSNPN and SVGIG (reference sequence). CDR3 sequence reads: CAWGTGRVAF. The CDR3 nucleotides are TGTGCCTGGGGGACAGGGCGGGTAGCCTTC. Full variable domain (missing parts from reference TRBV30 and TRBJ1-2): SQTIHQWPATLVQPVGSPLSLECTVEGTSNPNLYWYRQAAGRGLQLLFYSVGIGQISSEVPQNLSASRPQDRQFILSSKKLLLSDSGFYLCAWGTGRVAFGSGTRLTVV.

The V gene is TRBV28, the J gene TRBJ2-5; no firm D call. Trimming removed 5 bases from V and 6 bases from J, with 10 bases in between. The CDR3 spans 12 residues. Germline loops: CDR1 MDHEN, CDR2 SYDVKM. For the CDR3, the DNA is TGTGCCAGCAGTATCCTCTTTAAGACCCAGTACTTC. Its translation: CASSILFKTQYF.

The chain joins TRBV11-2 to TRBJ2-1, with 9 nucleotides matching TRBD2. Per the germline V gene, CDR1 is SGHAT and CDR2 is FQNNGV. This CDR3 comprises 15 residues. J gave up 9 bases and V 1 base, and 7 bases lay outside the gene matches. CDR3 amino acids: CASSLGGTSMGEQFF. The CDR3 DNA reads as TGTGCCAGCAGCTTAGGAGGGACTAGCATGGGTGAGCAGTTCTTC.

In DNA, the CDR3 is TGCGCCAGCAGCCAAGGGGACAGGGTCATCTACAATGAGCAGTTCTTC. The encoded protein is CASSQGDRVIYNEQFF. This chain uses TRBV4-1 with TRBJ2-1, with 9 bases identical to TRBD1. CDR3 length: 16 amino acids. Per the germline V gene, CDR1 is MGHRA and CDR2 is YSYEKL. V lost 1 base and J lost 3; bases outside the gene matches: 4.

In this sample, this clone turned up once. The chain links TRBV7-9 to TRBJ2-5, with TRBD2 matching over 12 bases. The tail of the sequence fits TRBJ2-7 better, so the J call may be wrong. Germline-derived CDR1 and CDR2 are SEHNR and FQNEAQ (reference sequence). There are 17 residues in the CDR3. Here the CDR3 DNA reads TGTGCCAGCAGCTTAGGACTAGCGGGGGACTTGGACTACGAGCAGTACTTC. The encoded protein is CASSLGLAGDLDYEQYF.

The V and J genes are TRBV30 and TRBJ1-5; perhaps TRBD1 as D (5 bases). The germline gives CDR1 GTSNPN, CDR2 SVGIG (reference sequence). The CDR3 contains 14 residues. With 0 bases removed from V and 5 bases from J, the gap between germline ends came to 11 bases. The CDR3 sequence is CAWSVRRADQPQHF. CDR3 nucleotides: TGTGCCTGGAGTGTCCGCAGGGCTGATCAGCCCCAGCATTTT.